This is a list of T cell receptor beta chains from one sample in a study of T cells in Graves' hyperthyroidism and ophthalmopathy. MiXCR, applied by TCRdb to the multiplex PCR reads, yields one record per CDR3 protein. Altogether 600,000 to 650,000 distinct CDR3 sequences are present, roughly 15% being singletons, with the ten largest covering around 3.9%. Sequencing used blood. These receptors came from a woman aged 25 to 45 with Graves' hyperthyroidism. Each CDR3 is given with its conserved first and last residue. D genes are given only for firm matches.

J: TRBJ1-1
V: TRBV11-3
D: .
CDR3: CASSLEAGVWTEAFF

J: TRBJ1-3
V: TRBV9
D: .
CDR3: CASSKNTGAGGTIYF

J: TRBJ2-5
V: TRBV18
D: TRBD1
CDR3: CASSLDRSETQYF

J: TRBJ2-7
V: TRBV6-5
D: TRBD1
CDR3: CASSLGTGAPYEQYF

J: TRBJ1-2
V: TRBV7-8
D: TRBD1
CDR3: CASSHRGRSGYTF

J: TRBJ1-2
V: TRBV28
D: .
CDR3: CASSLRGPDGYTF

J: TRBJ2-7
V: TRBV29-1
D: TRBD2
CDR3: CSVAWTSGSYEQYF

J: TRBJ2-7
V: TRBV12-3/TRBV12-4
D: TRBD1
CDR3: CASRSDRVPLEQYF

J: TRBJ2-1
V: TRBV27
D: .
CDR3: CASSLRTNEQFF

J: TRBJ2-5
V: TRBV6-2/TRBV6-3
D: .
CDR3: CASSYSDSDQETQYF

J: TRBJ2-3
V: TRBV27
D: TRBD2
CDR3: CASSGRLAGLADTQYF

J: TRBJ2-2
V: TRBV10-3
D: TRBD1
CDR3: CAISAGTGDTGELFF

J: TRBJ1-5
V: TRBV2
D: TRBD1
CDR3: CASDGQGNQPQHF

J: TRBJ1-5
V: TRBV27
D: .
CDR3: CASSSTGTGQPQHF

J: TRBJ2-7
V: TRBV2
D: .
CDR3: CASSDSSYEQYF

J: TRBJ2-5
V: TRBV5-1
D: .
CDR3: CASSLALVRGVETQYF

J: TRBJ2-3
V: TRBV28
D: TRBD1
CDR3: CASSLAGQGSNTQYF

J: TRBJ2-2
V: TRBV29-1
D: .
CDR3: CSVERLGAGGGTGELFF

J: TRBJ2-7
V: TRBV6-1
D: TRBD1
CDR3: CASSEGTGLYEQYF

J: TRBJ2-7
V: TRBV6-1
D: TRBD1
CDR3: CASRERQGAYEQYF

J: TRBJ2-2
V: TRBV20-1
D: TRBD2
CDR3: CSAPRLAGGNTGELVF

J: TRBJ2-7
V: TRBV9
D: .
CDR3: CASSVGAAPYEQYF

J: TRBJ2-7
V: TRBV7-2
D: .
CDR3: CASSLNPLSYEQYF

J: TRBJ1-2
V: TRBV20-1
D: TRBD1
CDR3: CSATGQGAGGYTF

J: TRBJ2-3
V: TRBV20-1
D: TRBD2
CDR3: CSADGTSGIDTQYF

J: TRBJ1-1
V: TRBV11-2
D: TRBD1
CDR3: CASSLVGQGTEAFF

J: TRBJ2-7
V: TRBV28
D: TRBD2
CDR3: CASSASGRAGEQYF